A single sample is the source of the 24 T cell receptor beta chains below, sequenced in a study of blood T cells in healthy people across ages. It was with a sample-barcoded 5' primer and a J-beta primer mix that a second PCR of roughly 7 to 12 cycles was run. TCRdb ran MiXCR on the 5' RACE reads and lists one entry per CDR3 protein. Among some 760,000 distinct CDR3 sequences, approximately 25% were seen once, and the ten largest hold 9% to 9.5%. These data were likewise used in another study, on T cells of mothers and their children.

Sequenced input: blood. All receptors come from a boy aged 10-17 years in good health.

V usage is TRBV15 and J usage is TRBJ2-7; a weak D match, TRBD2 (6 bases). CDR1 LNHNV and CDR2 YYDKDF come from the germline V gene (reference sequence). This CDR3 region has 16 residues. Trimming shortened V by 0 bases and J by 3 bases, and 15 bases separated the two germline ends. The CDR3 bases are TGTGCCACCAGCAGAGATTTGGCGGGGCCAAACTACGAGCAGTACTTC. Protein product: CATSRDLAGPNYEQYF.

The DNA for the CDR3 is TGCAGCGTTGAACCGAGCGGGGGAGGTGATGAGCAGTTCTTC. Its translation is CSVEPSGGGDEQFF. The chain links TRBV29-1 to TRBJ2-1; 8 bases align to TRBD2. The germline CDR1 and CDR2 sequences are SQVTM and ANQGSEA. V trimming: 2 bases; J trimming: 8 bases; junction bases outside the gene matches: 8. This CDR3 has 14 amino acids.

This clonotype has only a few counts. This chain joins TRBV25-1 and TRBJ1-3; D call uncertain. Germline V lookup: CDR1 MGHDK, CDR2 SYGVNS. The CDR3 sequence is 15 residues long. V shed 1 base and J shed 2 bases, with 9 bases lying between them. As DNA, the CDR3 is TGTGCCAGCAGTGAATTCAGGTCTACTGGAAACACCATATATTTT. This translates into CASSEFRSTGNTIYF.

This clonotype was seen many times. This chain joins TRBV10-3 and TRBJ2-6; D gene ambiguous. Germline V gene data show CDR1 as ENHRY and CDR2 as SYGVKD. Trimming shortened V by 5 bases and J by 1 base, and 18 bases separated the two germline ends. The CDR3 has 18 residues. The CDR3 sequence: CAISPLAPTGSGANVLTF. CDR3 DNA: TGTGCCATCAGTCCCCTCGCCCCGACGGGTTCTGGGGCCAACGTCCTGACTTTC.

This clonotype showed up just a few times. A much larger clone lies a single base off, so this may be a read error. The rearrangement uses TRBV6-5 and TRBJ1-4, with a weak D call TRBD1 (6 bases). CDR3 length: 14 residues. Per the germline V gene, CDR1 is MNHEY and CDR2 is SVGAGI. Here the CDR3 reads CASSYGTTDEKLFF. In DNA, the CDR3 is TGTGCCAGCAGTTACGGGACAACTGATGAAAAACTGTTTTTT.

The V gene is TRBV7-3, the J gene TRBJ2-7, with TRBD1 as a possible D gene (6 bases). V gave up 6 bases and J gave up 5 bases, with 17 bases separating them. The CDR3 is 14 amino acids. Germline V CDR1 and CDR2: SGHTA, FQGTGA. The CDR3 protein is CASSRTGYGDEQYF. The CDR3, as DNA: TGTGCCAGCAGTCGTACAGGGTATGGAGACGAGCAGTACTTC.

The chain links TRBV7-8 to TRBJ2-3; TRBD2 aligns across 9 bases. The junction had 6 bases not matched to a gene; V was cut back by 3 bases and J by 2 bases. Germline CDR1 and CDR2: SGHVS and FQNEAQ. The CDR3 totals 16 residues. The CDR3 region is CASSFFTSGSTDTQYF. The CDR3 bases are TGTGCCAGCAGCTTTTTTACTAGCGGGTCCACAGATACGCAGTATTTT.

Many counts were recorded for this clonotype. The chain has TRBV7-9 and TRBJ2-1, with unresolved D. This CDR3 has 12 residues. V shed 2 bases and J shed 6 bases, with 5 bases lying between them. Germline CDR1 reads SEHNR; CDR2 reads FQNEAQ (reference sequence). CDR3 amino acids: CASSLTPNEQFF. In DNA form, the CDR3 reads TGTGCCAGCAGCTTAACTCCCAATGAGCAGTTCTTC.

The V gene is TRBV7-2, the J gene TRBJ2-1; D is uncertain. V was trimmed by 1 base and J by 8 bases, leaving 12 bases between them. The CDR3 is 14 amino acids. The germline V gene encodes CDR1 SGHTA and CDR2 FQGNSA. CDR3 DNA sequence: TGTGCCAGCAGCTTAGAGGTAAAGTCGGATGAGCAGTTCTTC. Protein: CASSLEVKSDEQFF.

The rearrangement links TRBV7-8 to TRBJ2-7; perhaps TRBD2 as D (5 bases). V dropped 2 bases and J dropped 5 bases, with 13 bases sitting between them. CDR1 is SGHVS and CDR2 is FQNEAQ in the germline V gene. The CDR3 has 14 residues. The CDR3 DNA sequence: TGTGCCAGCAGCTTATCCCCCCGGGATAACGAGCAGTACTTC. It translates to CASSLSPRDNEQYF.

This clonotype was picked up a small number of times. The chain has TRBV9 and TRBJ2-3; possibly TRBD1 or TRBD2 for D (5 bases each). The CDR3 loop spans 17 amino acids. Germline V gene lookup returns CDR1 SGDLS and CDR2 YYNGEE. V was clipped by 4 bases and J by 2 bases, with 20 bases between them. The chain's CDR3 is CASSSRTQPGHTDTQYF. For the CDR3, the DNA is TGTGCCAGCAGCTCCCGGACCCAACCGGGGCACACAGATACGCAGTATTTT.

The chain couples TRBV5-1 to TRBJ2-5; 7 bases line up with TRBD2. The J call may be in error: the DNA end matches TRBJ2-7 better. Germline lookup yields CDR1 SGHRS and CDR2 YFSETQ. The CDR3 is 14 amino acids. The CDR3 DNA sequence: TGCGCCAGCAGGGAGGGAGGGCCGGTCCACGAGCAGTACTTC. Its protein is CASREGGPVHEQYF.

The J gene is TRBJ2-2, the V gene TRBV29-1; TRBD2 is a possible D gene (6 bases). Germline CDR1 and CDR2: SQVTM and ANQGSEA. Trimming shortened V by 6 bases and J by 3 bases, and 14 bases separated the two germline ends. The CDR3 contains 14 residues. The CDR3 protein is CSVDSWGDTGELFF. The CDR3 DNA sequence: TGCAGCGTAGACTCTTGGGGGGACACCGGGGAGCTGTTTTTT.

CDR3 region: CASSLSGAGGNQPQHF. The CDR3 DNA reads as TGCGCCAGCAGCTTGTCAGGGGCTGGGGGCAATCAGCCCCAGCATTTT. The rearrangement uses TRBV5-1 and TRBJ1-5; perhaps TRBD1 as D (6 bases). V lost 1 base to trimming and J lost 2 bases, with 13 bases between them. The V gene's germline CDR1 is SGHRS and CDR2 YFSETQ. The CDR3 spans 16 residues.

This clonotype was seen a handful of times. The chain combines TRBV29-1 with TRBJ2-1; 9 bases agree with TRBD2. CDR1 SQVTM and CDR2 ANQGSEA come from the germline V gene. The junction had 6 bases not matched to a gene; V was cut back by 3 bases and J by 15 bases. CDR3 size: 11 residues. CDR3 loop: CSVEREGRRFF. CDR3 coding DNA: TGCAGCGTTGAGCGGGAGGGGAGGCGGTTCTTC.

The chain joins TRBV29-1 to TRBJ2-1, with D uncertain. Germline V lookup: CDR1 SQVTM, CDR2 ANQGSEA. V lost 3 bases, J lost 4 bases, and 7 bases lay in between. This CDR3 has 12 residues. CDR3 in amino acids: CSVDWEYNEQFF. The DNA of the CDR3 is TGCAGCGTTGATTGGGAATACAATGAGCAGTTCTTC.

The table lists this clonotype with a few counts. V usage is TRBV25-1 and J usage is TRBJ2-7; D is unresolved. From germline, CDR1 is MGHDK and CDR2 SYGVNS. Between the trimmed V and J ends, which lost 3 bases and 1 base, there was a span of 4 bases. The CDR3 has 12 residues. CDR3 in DNA: TGTGCCAGCAGTGACCTTTCCTACGAGCAGTACTTC. Its protein product is CASSDLSYEQYF.

This clonotype was counted only a few times. The V and J genes are TRBV11-2 and TRBJ1-2; no definite D call. Germline CDR1 and CDR2: SGHAT and FQNNGV. The CDR3 is made up of 12 amino acids. Trimming cost V 1 base and J 8 bases, with 8 bases left between them. CDR3 nucleotide sequence: TGTGCCAGCAGCTTAGTGGATCGGGGCTACACCTTC. Amino acid sequence: CASSLVDRGYTF.

The chain is built from TRBV20-1 and TRBJ2-7; D not resolved. Germline V gene data show CDR1 as DFQATT and CDR2 as SNEGSKA (reference sequence). The CDR3 contains 11 residues. Trimming shortened V by 4 bases and J by 3 bases, and 7 bases separated the two germline ends. The CDR3 DNA is TGCAGTGCTATAGACGGCTACGAGCAGTACTTC. Its protein is CSAIDGYEQYF.

The rearrangement uses TRBV7-2 and TRBJ2-4; 8 bases line up with TRBD1. The germline V gene encodes CDR1 SGHTA and CDR2 FQGNSA. The CDR3 runs 15 residues. J gave up 0 bases and V 5 bases, and 3 bases lay outside the gene matches. CDR3 sequence: CASSKDRVAKNIQYF. The CDR3 nucleotides are TGTGCCAGCAGCAAGGACAGGGTAGCCAAAAACATTCAGTACTTC.

The chain combines TRBV2 with TRBJ1-4; weak D call: TRBD1 (5 bases). Germline CDR1 SNHLY, CDR2 FYNNEI. The CDR3 consists of 13 residues. Between the trimmed V and J ends, which lost 4 bases and 8 bases, there was a span of 11 bases. CDR3 residues: CASSGGVGEKLFF. In DNA form, the CDR3 reads TGTGCCAGCAGTGGAGGGGTTGGCGAAAAACTGTTTTTT.

A word on this clonotype: The conserved final phenylalanine or tryptophan is absent from the CDR3, which likely points to a read error. V is TRBV12-3 or TRBV12-4 and J is TRBJ1-1; 7 bases are shared with TRBD1. This CDR3 region has 14 residues. V dropped 3 bases and J dropped 1; count of bases not matched to a gene: 2. The CDR3 DNA reads TGTGCCAGCAGTTTCAGGGGGGCGAACACTGAAGCTTTCCTT. It encodes CASSFRGANTEAFL.

This clonotype was observed a few times. Its ends do not fully match the called genes, so a read error is possible. The rearrangement links TRBV6-6 to TRBJ2-3; D not certain. The germline gives CDR1 MNHNY, CDR2 SVGAGI (reference sequence). This CDR3 has 12 amino acids. The DNA of the CDR3 is TGTGCCAGCGGTCCTGGCGAAGAGACCCAGTACTTT. Translating it yields CASGPGEETQYF.

This clonotype has just a few counts. V gene TRBV20-1 combines with J gene TRBJ2-5; TRBD1 agrees at 7 bases. CDR1 is DFQATT and CDR2 is SNEGSKA in the germline V gene (reference sequence). V lost 1 base to trimming and J lost 4 bases; unmatched junction nucleotides: 9. The CDR3 loop spans 15 amino acids. The CDR3 bases are TGCAGTGCTAGAGGATGGAACAGGGGCGTAGAGACCCAGTACTTC. Its protein is CSARGWNRGVETQYF.